The 7 T cell receptor beta chains below were found in one sample sequenced in a study. TCRdb used MiXCR to reprocess the RT-PCR reads, holding one entry per CDR3 protein. This sample has about 700,000 distinct CDR3 sequences, with approximately 15% found just once. The material sequenced was memory CD4+ T cells from blood. These TCRs come from a female donor in good health, serving as a healthy control.

V and J are TRBV28 and TRBJ2-7; possibly TRBD1 for D (5 bases). V was clipped by 6 bases and J by 3 bases, with 12 bases between them. This CDR3 has 13 residues. CDR1 is MDHEN, CDR2 SYDVKM, per germline. CDR3 residues: CASRKTVLYEQYF. CDR3 nucleotide sequence: TGTGCCAGCAGAAAGACAGTTCTCTACGAGCAGTACTTC.

This clonotype was picked up many times. This chain uses TRBV12-3 or TRBV12-4 with TRBJ1-1, with D uncertain. This CDR3 contains 15 residues. V was cut by 5 bases and J by 0 bases, with 13 bases left in between. For the CDR3, the DNA is TGTGCCAGCAGTCATCGGGGAACCTTGAACACTGAAGCTTTCTTT. This encodes CASSHRGTLNTEAFF.

This clonotype was seen only a few times. The chain carries TRBV7-3 and TRBJ2-1; 7 positions match TRBD2. The CDR3 covers 14 residues. The germline CDR1 and CDR2 sequences are SGHTA and FQGTGA. With 6 bases clipped from V and 5 bases from J, the junction kept 7 bases outside the gene matches. CDR3: CASRLGGTNNEQFF. The CDR3 DNA sequence: TGTGCCAGCAGGTTGGGAGGGACCAACAATGAGCAGTTCTTC. Together with reference TRBV7-3 and TRBJ2-1, the CDR3 gives the full variable domain: GAGVSQTPSNKVTEKGKYVELRCDPISGHTALYWYRQSLGQGPEFLIYFQGTGAADDSGLPNDRFFAVRPEGSVSTLKIQRTERGDSAVYLCASRLGGTNNEQFFGPGTRLTVL.

The chain uses TRBV12-3 or TRBV12-4 and TRBJ1-1; 10 bases are shared with TRBD1. The CDR3 consists of 13 residues. V lost 5 bases, J lost 11 bases, and 8 bases stayed unmatched. Here the CDR3 reads CASSGGQGLDAFF. CDR3 in DNA: TGTGCCAGCAGTGGGGGACAGGGGCTGGATGCTTTCTTT.

The chain uses TRBV5-1 and TRBJ2-7; no firm D call. Looked up from germline, CDR1 is SGHRS and CDR2 is YFSETQ. V shed 4 bases and J shed 7 bases, with 21 bases lying between them. The CDR3 is 15 residues long. The CDR3 DNA sequence: TGCGCCAGCAGCCCACACGATCCTGAGGTGGGAGAGCAGTACTTC. This sequence encodes CASSPHDPEVGEQYF.

The rearrangement links TRBV19 to TRBJ2-1; the D is unclear. The germline CDR1 and CDR2 sequences are LNHDA and SQIVND (reference sequence). V lost 6 bases to trimming and J lost 10 bases, with 10 bases between them. The CDR3 totals 11 residues. CDR3 amino acids: CASSTEQEQFF. The DNA for the CDR3 is TGTGCCAGTAGCACGGAACAGGAGCAGTTCTTC.

This clonotype has only a few counts. The rearrangement links TRBV18 to TRBJ2-7; D is uncertain. The CDR3 contains 13 residues. Per the germline V gene, CDR1 is KGHSH and CDR2 is LQKENI. The V end was cut by 2 bases, the J end by 2 bases, with 7 bases between. The DNA for the CDR3 is TGTGCCAGCTCACCAGGTGACCCCTACGAGCAGTACTTC. This sequence encodes CASSPGDPYEQYF.